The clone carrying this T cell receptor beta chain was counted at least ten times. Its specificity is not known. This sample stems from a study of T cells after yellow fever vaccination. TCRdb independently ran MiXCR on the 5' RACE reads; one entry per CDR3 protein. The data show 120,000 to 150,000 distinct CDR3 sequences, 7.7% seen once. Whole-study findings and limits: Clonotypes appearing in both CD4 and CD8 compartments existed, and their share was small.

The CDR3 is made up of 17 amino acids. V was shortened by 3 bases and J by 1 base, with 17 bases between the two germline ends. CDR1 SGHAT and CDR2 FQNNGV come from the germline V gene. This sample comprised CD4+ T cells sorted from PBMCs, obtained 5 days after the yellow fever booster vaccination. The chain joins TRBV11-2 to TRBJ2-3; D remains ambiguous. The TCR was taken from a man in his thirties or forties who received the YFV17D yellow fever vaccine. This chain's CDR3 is CASSFGRQDPGTDTQYF. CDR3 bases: TGTGCCAGCAGCTTTGGGCGCCAGGATCCCGGCACAGATACGCAGTATTTT. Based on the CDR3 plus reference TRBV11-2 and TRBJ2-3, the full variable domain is EAGVAQSPRYKIIEKRQSVAFWCNPISGHATLYWYQQILGQGPKLLIQFQNNGVVDDSQLPKDRFSAERLKGVDSTLKIQPAKLEDSAVYLCASSFGRQDPGTDTQYFGPGTRLTVL.